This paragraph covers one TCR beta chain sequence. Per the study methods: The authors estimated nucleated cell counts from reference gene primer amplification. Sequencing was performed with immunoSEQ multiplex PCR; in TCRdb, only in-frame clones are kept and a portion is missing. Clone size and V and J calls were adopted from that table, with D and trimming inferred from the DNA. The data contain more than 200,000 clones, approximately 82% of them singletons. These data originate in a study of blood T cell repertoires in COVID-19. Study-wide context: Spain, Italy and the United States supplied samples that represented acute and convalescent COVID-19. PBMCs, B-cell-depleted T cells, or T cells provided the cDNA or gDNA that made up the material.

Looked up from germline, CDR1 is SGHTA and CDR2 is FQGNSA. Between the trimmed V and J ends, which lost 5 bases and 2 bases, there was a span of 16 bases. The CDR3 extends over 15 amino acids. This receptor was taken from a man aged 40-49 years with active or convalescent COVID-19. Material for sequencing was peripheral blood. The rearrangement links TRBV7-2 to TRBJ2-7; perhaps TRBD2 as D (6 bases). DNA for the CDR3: TGTGCCAGCAGCCTAACCGGGACTGGGACCTACGAGCAGTACTTC. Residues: CASSLTGTGTYEQYF.